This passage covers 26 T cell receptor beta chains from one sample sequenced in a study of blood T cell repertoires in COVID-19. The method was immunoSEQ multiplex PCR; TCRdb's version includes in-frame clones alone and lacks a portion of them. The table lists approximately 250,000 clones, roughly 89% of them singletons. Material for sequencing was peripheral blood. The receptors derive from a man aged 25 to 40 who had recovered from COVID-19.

The CDR3 coding sequence is TGTGCCAGCAGTTACTCACCAGACTATGGCTACACCTTC. The encoded protein is CASSYSPDYGYTF. The V call is TRBV6-2 or TRBV6-3, the J call TRBJ1-2; D gene ambiguous. The CDR3 is made up of 13 amino acids. V was pared by 0 bases and J by 3 bases, with 5 bases between. Germline lookup yields CDR1 MNHEY and CDR2 SVGEGT.

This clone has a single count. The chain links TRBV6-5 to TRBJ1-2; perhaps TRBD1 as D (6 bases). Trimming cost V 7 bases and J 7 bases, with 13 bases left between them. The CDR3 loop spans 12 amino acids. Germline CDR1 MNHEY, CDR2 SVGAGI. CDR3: CASTLTGGGYTF. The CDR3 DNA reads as TGTGCCAGCACCCTGACAGGTGGTGGCTACACCTTC.

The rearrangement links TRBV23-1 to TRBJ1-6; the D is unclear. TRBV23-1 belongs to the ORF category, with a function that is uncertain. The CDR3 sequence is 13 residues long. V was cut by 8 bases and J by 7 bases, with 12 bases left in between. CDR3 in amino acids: CASPIHYNSPLHF. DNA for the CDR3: TGCGCCAGCCCTATACACTACAATTCACCCCTCCACTTT.

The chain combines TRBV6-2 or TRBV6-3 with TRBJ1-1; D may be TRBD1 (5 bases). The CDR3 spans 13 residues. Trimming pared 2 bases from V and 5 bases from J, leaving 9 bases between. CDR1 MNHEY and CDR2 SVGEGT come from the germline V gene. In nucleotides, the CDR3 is TGTGCCAGCAGTTACAGGGGTTGGACTGAAGCTTTCTTT. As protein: CASSYRGWTEAFF.

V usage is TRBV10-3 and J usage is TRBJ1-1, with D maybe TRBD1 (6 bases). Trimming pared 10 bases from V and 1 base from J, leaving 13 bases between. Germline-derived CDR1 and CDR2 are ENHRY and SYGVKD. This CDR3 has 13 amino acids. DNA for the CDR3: TGTGCCACGCGACGGGACACGAACACTGAAGCTTTCTTT. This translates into CATRRDTNTEAFF.

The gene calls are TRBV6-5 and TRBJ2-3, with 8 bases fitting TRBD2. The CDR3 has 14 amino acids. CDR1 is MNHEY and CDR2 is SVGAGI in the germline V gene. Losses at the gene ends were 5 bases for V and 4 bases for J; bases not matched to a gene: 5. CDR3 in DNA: TGTGCCAGCAGTCAGGGACTAGTGGCAGATACGCAGTATTTT. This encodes CASSQGLVADTQYF.

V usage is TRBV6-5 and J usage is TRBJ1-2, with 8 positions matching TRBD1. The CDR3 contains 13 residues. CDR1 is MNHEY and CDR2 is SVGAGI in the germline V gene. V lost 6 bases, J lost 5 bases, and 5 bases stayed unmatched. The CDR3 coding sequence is TGTGCCAGCAGCCAGGACAGGGTTTATGGCTACACCTTC. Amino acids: CASSQDRVYGYTF.

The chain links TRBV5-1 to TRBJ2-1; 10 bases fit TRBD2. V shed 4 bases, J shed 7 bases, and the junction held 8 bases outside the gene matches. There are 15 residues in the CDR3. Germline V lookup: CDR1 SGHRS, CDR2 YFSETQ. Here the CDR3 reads CASSPFSGGYNEQFF. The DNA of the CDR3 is TGCGCCAGCAGCCCCTTTAGCGGGGGGTATAATGAGCAGTTCTTC. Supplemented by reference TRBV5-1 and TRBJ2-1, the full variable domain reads KAGVTQTPRYLIKTRGQQVTLSCSPISGHRSVSWYQQTPGQGLQFLFEYFSETQRNKGNFPGRFSGRQFSNSRSEMNVSTLELGDSALYLCASSPFSGGYNEQFFGPGTRLTVL.

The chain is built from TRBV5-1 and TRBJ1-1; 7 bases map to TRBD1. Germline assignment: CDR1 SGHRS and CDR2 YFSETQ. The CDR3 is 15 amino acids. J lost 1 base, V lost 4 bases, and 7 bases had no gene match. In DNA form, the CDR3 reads TGCGCCAGCAGCGGAGGGGACAGCAAGAACACTGAAGCTTTCTTT. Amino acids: CASSGGDSKNTEAFF.

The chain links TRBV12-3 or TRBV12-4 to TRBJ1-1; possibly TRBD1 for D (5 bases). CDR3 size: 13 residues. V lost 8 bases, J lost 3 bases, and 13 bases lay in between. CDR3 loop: CASGSWGDTEAFF. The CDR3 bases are TGTGCCAGCGGATCCTGGGGGGACACTGAAGCTTTCTTT.

This chain's CDR3 is CASSLAPGQGEHNSPLHF. The CDR3 DNA sequence: TGCGCCAGCAGCTTGGCCCCGGGACAGGGCGAGCATAATTCACCCCTCCACTTT. This chain connects TRBV5-1 to TRBJ1-6; TRBD1 agrees at 9 bases. Unmatched junction bases numbered 9, after V lost 0 bases and J lost 5 bases. This CDR3 spans 18 amino acids. Germline V gene sequence: CDR1 SGHRS, CDR2 YFSETQ.

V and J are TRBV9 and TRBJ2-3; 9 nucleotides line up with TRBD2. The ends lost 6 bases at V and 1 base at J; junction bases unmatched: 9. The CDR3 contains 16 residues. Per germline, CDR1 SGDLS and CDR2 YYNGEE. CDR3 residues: CASNPSGVGGTDTQYF. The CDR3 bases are TGTGCCAGCAACCCTAGCGGGGTGGGCGGCACAGATACGCAGTATTTT.

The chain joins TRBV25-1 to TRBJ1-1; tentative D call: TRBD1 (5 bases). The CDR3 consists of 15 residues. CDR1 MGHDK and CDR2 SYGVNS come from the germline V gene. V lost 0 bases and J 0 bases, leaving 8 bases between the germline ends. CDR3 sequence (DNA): TGTGCCAGCAGTGAATATGGGGCTCTGAACACTGAAGCTTTCTTT. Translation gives CASSEYGALNTEAFF.

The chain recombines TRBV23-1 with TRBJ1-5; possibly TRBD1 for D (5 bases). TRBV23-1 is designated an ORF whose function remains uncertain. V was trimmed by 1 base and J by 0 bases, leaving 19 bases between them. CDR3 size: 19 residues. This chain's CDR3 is CASSQLLRPFRASNQPQHF. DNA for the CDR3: TGCGCCAGCAGTCAATTGCTCCGACCGTTCAGGGCTAGCAATCAGCCCCAGCATTTT.

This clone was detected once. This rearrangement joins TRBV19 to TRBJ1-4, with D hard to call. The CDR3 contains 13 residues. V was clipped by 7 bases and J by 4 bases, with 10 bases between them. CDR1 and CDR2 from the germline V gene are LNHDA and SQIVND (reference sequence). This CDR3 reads CASNQDDNEKLFF. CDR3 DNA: TGTGCCAGTAACCAGGATGATAATGAAAAACTGTTTTTT.

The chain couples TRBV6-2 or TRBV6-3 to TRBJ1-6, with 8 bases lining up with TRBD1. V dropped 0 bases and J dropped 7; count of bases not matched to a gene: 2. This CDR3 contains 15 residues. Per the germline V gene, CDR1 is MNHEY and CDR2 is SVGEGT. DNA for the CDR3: TGTGCCAGCAGTTACTCGGGGACAGGAAATTCACCCCTCCACTTT. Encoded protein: CASSYSGTGNSPLHF.

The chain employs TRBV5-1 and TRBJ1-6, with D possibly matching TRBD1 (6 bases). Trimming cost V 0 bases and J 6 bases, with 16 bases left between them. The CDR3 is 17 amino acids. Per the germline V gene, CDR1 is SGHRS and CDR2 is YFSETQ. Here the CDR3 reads CASSLGGPGSINSPLHF. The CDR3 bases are TGCGCCAGCAGCTTGGGGGGGCCGGGCTCGATTAATTCACCCCTCCACTTT.

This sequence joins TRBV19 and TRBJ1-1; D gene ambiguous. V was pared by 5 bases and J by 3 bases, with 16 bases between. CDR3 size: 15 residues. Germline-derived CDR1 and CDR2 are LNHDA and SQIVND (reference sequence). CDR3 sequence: CASSARPFVDTEAFF. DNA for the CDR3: TGTGCCAGTAGTGCGCGCCCCTTTGTGGACACTGAAGCTTTCTTT.

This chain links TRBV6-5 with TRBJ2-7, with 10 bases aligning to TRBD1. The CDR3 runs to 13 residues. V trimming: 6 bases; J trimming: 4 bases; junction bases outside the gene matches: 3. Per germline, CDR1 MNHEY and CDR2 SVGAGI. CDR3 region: CASRGQGTYEQYF. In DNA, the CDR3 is TGTGCCAGCAGGGGACAGGGGACTTACGAGCAGTACTTC.

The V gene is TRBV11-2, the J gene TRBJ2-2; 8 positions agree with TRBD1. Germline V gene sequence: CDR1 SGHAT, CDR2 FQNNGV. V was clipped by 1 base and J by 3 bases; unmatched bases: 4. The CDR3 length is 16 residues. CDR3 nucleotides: TGTGCCAGCAGCTTAGGGTTGGGACAGGACACCGGGGAGCTGTTTTTT. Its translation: CASSLGLGQDTGELFF.

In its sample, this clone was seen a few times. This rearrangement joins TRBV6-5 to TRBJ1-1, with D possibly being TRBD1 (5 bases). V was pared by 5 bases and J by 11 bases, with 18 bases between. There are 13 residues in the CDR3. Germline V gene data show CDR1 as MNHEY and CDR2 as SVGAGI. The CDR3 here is CASSPSRVKFAFF. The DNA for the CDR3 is TGTGCCAGCAGTCCCTCCAGGGTCAAGTTTGCTTTCTTT.

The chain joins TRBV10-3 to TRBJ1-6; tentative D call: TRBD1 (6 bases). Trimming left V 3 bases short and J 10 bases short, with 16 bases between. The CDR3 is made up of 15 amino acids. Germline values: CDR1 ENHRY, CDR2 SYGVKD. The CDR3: CAISDPVQGSSPLHF. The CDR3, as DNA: TGTGCCATCAGTGATCCGGTACAGGGTAGCTCACCCCTCCACTTT.

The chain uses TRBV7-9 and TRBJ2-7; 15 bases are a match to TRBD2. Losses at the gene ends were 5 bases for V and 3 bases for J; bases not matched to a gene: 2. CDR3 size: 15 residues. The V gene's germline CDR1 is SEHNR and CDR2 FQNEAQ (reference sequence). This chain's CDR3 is CASSEGLAGGYEQYF. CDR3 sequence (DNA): TGTGCCAGCAGCGAGGGACTAGCGGGAGGCTACGAGCAGTACTTC.

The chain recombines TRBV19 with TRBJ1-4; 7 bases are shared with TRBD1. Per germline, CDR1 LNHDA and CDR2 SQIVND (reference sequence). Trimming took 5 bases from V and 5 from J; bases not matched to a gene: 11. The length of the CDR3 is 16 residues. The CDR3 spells CASSDRDLSVNEKLFF. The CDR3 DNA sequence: TGTGCCAGTAGTGACAGGGATCTTTCGGTGAATGAAAAACTGTTTTTT.

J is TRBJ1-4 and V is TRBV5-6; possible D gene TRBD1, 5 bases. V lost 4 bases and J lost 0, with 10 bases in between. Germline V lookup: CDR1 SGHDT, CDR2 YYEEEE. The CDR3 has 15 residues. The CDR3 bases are TGTGCCAGCAGCGCTACAGGTACAACTAATGAAAAACTGTTTTTT. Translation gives CASSATGTTNEKLFF. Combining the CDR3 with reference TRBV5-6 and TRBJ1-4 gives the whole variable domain DAGVTQSPTHLIKTRGQQVTLRCSPKSGHDTVSWYQQALGQGPQFIFQYYEEEERQRGNFPDRFSGHQFPNYSSELNVNALLLGDSALYLCASSATGTTNEKLFFGSGTQLSVL.

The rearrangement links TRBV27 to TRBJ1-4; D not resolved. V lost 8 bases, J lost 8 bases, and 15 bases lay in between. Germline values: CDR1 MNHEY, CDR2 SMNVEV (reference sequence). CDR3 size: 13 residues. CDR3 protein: CASSARHYEKLFF. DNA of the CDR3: TGTGCCAGCTCCGCCCGCCACTACGAAAAACTGTTTTTT.